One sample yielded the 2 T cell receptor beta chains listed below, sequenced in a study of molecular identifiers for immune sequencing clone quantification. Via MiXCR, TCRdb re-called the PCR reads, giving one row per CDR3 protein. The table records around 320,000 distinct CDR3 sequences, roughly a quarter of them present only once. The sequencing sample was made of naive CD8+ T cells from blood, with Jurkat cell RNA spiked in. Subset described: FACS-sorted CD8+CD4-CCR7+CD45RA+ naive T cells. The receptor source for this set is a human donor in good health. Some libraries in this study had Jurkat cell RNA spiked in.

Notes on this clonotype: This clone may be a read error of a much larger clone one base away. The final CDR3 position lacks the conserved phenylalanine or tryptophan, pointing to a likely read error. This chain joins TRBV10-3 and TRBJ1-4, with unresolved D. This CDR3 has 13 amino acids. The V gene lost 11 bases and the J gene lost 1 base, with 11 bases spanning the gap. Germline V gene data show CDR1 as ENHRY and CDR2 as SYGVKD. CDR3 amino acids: CASRVGTNEKLFL. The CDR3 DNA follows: TGTGCCTCGAGGGTTGGAACTAATGAAAAACTGTTTCTT.

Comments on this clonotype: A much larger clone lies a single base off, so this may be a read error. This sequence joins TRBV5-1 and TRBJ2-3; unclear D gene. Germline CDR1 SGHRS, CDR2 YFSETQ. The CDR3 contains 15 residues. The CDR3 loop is CASSLGIDSTATQYF. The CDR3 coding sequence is TGCGCCAGCAGCTTGGGTATAGATAGCACAGCTACGCAGTATTTT. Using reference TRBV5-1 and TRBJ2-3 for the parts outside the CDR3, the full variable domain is KAGVTQTPRYLIKTRGQQVTLSCSPISGHRSVSWYQQTPGQGLQFLFEYFSETQRNKGNFPGRFSGRQFSNSRSEMNVSTLELGDSALYLCASSLGIDSTATQYFGPGTRLTVL.